The 15 T cell receptor beta chains given below trace back to one sample, sequenced in a study of blood T cell repertoires in COVID-19. TCRdb's table, derived via immunoSEQ multiplex PCR, lists solely in-frame clones and lacks some. The repertoire has over 250,000 clones, roughly nine tenths of them found once; the top ten carry 4%. The sequenced sample was peripheral blood. These receptors originate from a man aged 60 to 75 who had recovered from COVID-19.

The rearrangement links TRBV2 to TRBJ1-2; D may be TRBD1 (6 bases). V was pared by 6 bases and J by 8 bases, with 19 bases between. The CDR3 totals 14 residues. Germline V CDR1 and CDR2: SNHLY, FYNNEI. CDR3 bases: TGTGCCAGCAGAGGTACCACAGGGTCGAAAGGCTACACCTTC. Translating gives CASRGTTGSKGYTF.

The chain couples TRBV7-2 to TRBJ2-5; 12 bases match TRBD2. Germline assignment: CDR1 SGHTA and CDR2 FQGNSA. The ends lost 5 bases at V and 4 bases at J; junction bases unmatched: 14. The CDR3 covers 18 residues. CDR3 loop: CASSQSSRLAGEAETQYF. Written as DNA, the CDR3 is TGTGCCAGCAGCCAGTCCAGCCGACTAGCGGGGGAGGCAGAGACCCAGTACTTC. Supplemented by reference TRBV7-2 and TRBJ2-5, the full variable domain reads GAGVSQSPSNKVTEKGKDVELRCDPISGHTALYWYRQSLGQGLEFLIYFQGNSAPDKSGLPSDRFSAERTGGSVSTLTIQRTQQEDSAVYLCASSQSSRLAGEAETQYFGPGTRLLVL.

The V call is TRBV19, the J call TRBJ1-2; TRBD1 agrees at 9 bases. CDR3 length: 16 amino acids. The J segment lost 1 base and the V segment lost 4 bases, leaving 7 bases of the junction unmatched. Germline CDR1 and CDR2: LNHDA and SQIVND (reference sequence). In DNA, the CDR3 is TGTGCCAGTAGTAGCCCAGGGACAGGGTTTAACTATGGCTACACCTTC. It codes for CASSSPGTGFNYGYTF.

The chain recombines TRBV11-2 with TRBJ2-1; 9 bases are shared with TRBD2. CDR1 SGHAT and CDR2 FQNNGV come from the germline V gene. V shed 3 bases and J 12 bases; nucleotides not matched to a gene: 15. The CDR3 contains 16 residues. In nucleotides, the CDR3 is TGTGCCAGCAGCTTGGCGGCGGGACTAGCCATAGCGGGGCAGTTCTTC. It yields the protein CASSLAAGLAIAGQFF.

This clone was seen a single time. The J gene is TRBJ2-1, the V gene TRBV5-1, with 7 bases matching TRBD1. Per the germline V gene, CDR1 is SGHRS and CDR2 is YFSETQ. V lost 4 bases, J lost 7 bases, and 11 bases stayed unmatched. This CDR3 contains 15 residues. CDR3 nucleotide sequence: TGCGCCAGCAGCGCACCCGGGACAGAAAAAAATGAGCAGTTCTTC. Translated, it gives CASSAPGTEKNEQFF.

The rearrangement uses TRBV5-4 and TRBJ2-3; the match to TRBD2 covers 7 bases. Germline V gene sequence: CDR1 SGHNT, CDR2 YYREEE (reference sequence). There are 18 residues in the CDR3. J gave up 0 bases and V 0 bases, and 10 bases lay outside the gene matches. CDR3 sequence: CASSLDPDPAGSTDTQYF. The CDR3 nucleotides are TGTGCCAGCAGCTTGGACCCTGATCCAGCGGGGAGCACAGATACGCAGTATTTT.

In its sample, this clone was seen once. The rearrangement uses TRBV19 and TRBJ2-7; the match to TRBD1 covers 9 bases. This CDR3 has 15 amino acids. Germline values: CDR1 LNHDA, CDR2 SQIVND (reference sequence). J was trimmed by 4 bases and V by 5 bases; bases with no gene match: 9. CDR3 sequence (DNA): TGTGCCAGTAGTCCGTCGGGACAGGGAATTTACGAGCAGTACTTC. Translated: CASSPSGQGIYEQYF.

This chain links TRBV10-3 with TRBJ2-7; 10 bases are a match to TRBD1. The CDR3 is 16 residues long. Germline CDR1 ENHRY, CDR2 SYGVKD. Germline trimming cut 6 bases from V and 6 bases from J; bases unmatched to any gene: 14. This chain's CDR3 is CAISPHTGTGVGEQYF. CDR3 sequence (DNA): TGTGCCATCAGCCCACATACCGGGACAGGGGTTGGCGAGCAGTACTTC.

V is TRBV7-2 and J is TRBJ1-5; D uncertain. This CDR3 is built from 12 residues. Germline lookup yields CDR1 SGHTA and CDR2 FQGNSA. V was cut by 5 bases and J by 4 bases, with 6 bases left in between. The CDR3 nucleotides are TGTGCCAGCAGCCTTTATAATCAGCCCCAGCATTTT. This gives the protein CASSLYNQPQHF.

This clone was detected once. The J gene is TRBJ2-3, the V gene TRBV24-1; weak D call: TRBD1 (6 bases). The germline gives CDR1 KGHDR, CDR2 SFDVKD. The V end was cut by 4 bases, the J end by 0 bases, with 13 bases between. CDR3 length equals 16 residues. The CDR3 DNA follows: TGTGCCACCAGTGACCGGACAGATCATAGCACAGATACGCAGTATTTT. It yields the protein CATSDRTDHSTDTQYF.

In this sample, this clone turned up a few times. V is TRBV5-1 and J is TRBJ1-1, with 7 bases lining up with TRBD1. The V and J ends lost 4 bases and 0 bases, in that order; junction bases with no gene match: 9. The CDR3 extends over 16 amino acids. CDR1 and CDR2 (germline): SGHRS, YFSETQ. CDR3 amino acids: CASSPRDSAVNTEAFF. The CDR3 DNA reads TGCGCCAGCAGCCCCCGGGACAGTGCAGTGAACACTGAAGCTTTCTTT.

The CDR3 region has the DNA TGTGCCAGCAGAACCCCGCCGGGTTCCCAGTACTTC. Translation gives CASRTPPGSQYF. The chain couples TRBV6-5 to TRBJ2-5; D gene uncertain. CDR3 length: 12 residues. Deletions cut 6 bases from V and 9 bases from J, with 14 bases between. Germline-derived CDR1 and CDR2 are MNHEY and SVGAGI.

This chain joins TRBV7-9 and TRBJ2-1, with TRBD2 identical over 14 bases. Trimming cost V 4 bases and J 0 bases; bases outside gene matches: 2. The CDR3 is 17 amino acids. Germline-derived CDR1 and CDR2 are SEHNR and FQNEAQ (reference sequence). CDR3 loop: CASSSGTSGGSYNEQFF. The CDR3 coding sequence is TGTGCCAGCAGCTCTGGGACTAGCGGGGGCTCCTACAATGAGCAGTTCTTC.

This chain joins TRBV5-8 and TRBJ2-7; possible D gene TRBD1, 5 bases. The length of the CDR3 is 14 residues. From germline, CDR1 is SGHTS and CDR2 YDEGEE. The V and J ends lost 4 bases and 3 bases respectively, with 14 bases between them. CDR3 region: CASSTRQQFYEQYF. The CDR3 DNA is TGTGCCAGCAGCACAAGACAGCAATTCTACGAGCAGTACTTC.

The genes are TRBV5-1 and TRBJ1-2; 8 nucleotides align to TRBD1. The CDR3 extends over 14 amino acids. Germline V gives CDR1 SGHRS, CDR2 YFSETQ. J gave up 7 bases and V 2 bases, and 7 bases lay outside the gene matches. The CDR3 DNA is TGCGCCAGCAGCTTACTTACAGGGGGAGGTGGCTACACCTTC. This gives the protein CASSLLTGGGGYTF. Variable domain in full (rest from reference TRBV5-1 and TRBJ1-2): KAGVTQTPRYLIKTRGQQVTLSCSPISGHRSVSWYQQTPGQGLQFLFEYFSETQRNKGNFPGRFSGRQFSNSRSEMNVSTLELGDSALYLCASSLLTGGGGYTFGSGTRLTVV.